The 6 T cell receptor beta chains below come from one sample, sequenced in a study of cytomegalovirus exposure and HLA in healthy donors. The PCR made use of 60 Vbeta and 13 Jbeta primers. Repertoires were generated with immunoSEQ multiplex PCR, while TCRdb's copy carries only in-frame clones and drops some. The data show about 160,000 clones, with 70% to 90% seen just once and 1.5% to 2% held by the top ten. What was sequenced was PBMCs. The receptors stem from a woman aged 18-29 years in good health and CMV-seronegative.

Written as DNA, the CDR3 is TGTGCCAGCTCACCACAGCGGGGCCACGTCGCAGATACGCAGTATTTT. This codes for CASSPQRGHVADTQYF. V is TRBV18 and J is TRBJ2-3; 7 bases line up with TRBD2. This CDR3 contains 16 residues. With 1 base clipped from V and 4 bases from J, the junction kept 8 bases outside the gene matches. Looked up from germline, CDR1 is KGHSH and CDR2 is LQKENI.

The CDR3 nucleotides read TGTGCCAGCAGTTTACTACGAGCGGGAGGAAACACCGGGGAGCTGTTTTTT. Translating gives CASSLLRAGGNTGELFF. This chain uses TRBV28 with TRBJ2-2, with 9 bases aligning to TRBD2. Germline values: CDR1 MDHEN, CDR2 SYDVKM. The V and J ends lost 2 bases and 2 bases, in that order; junction bases with no gene match: 6. The CDR3 runs 17 residues.

The chain links TRBV4-1 to TRBJ2-1; 7 bases are a match to TRBD2. Trimming cost V 0 bases and J 10 bases; bases outside gene matches: 21. There are 19 residues in the CDR3. Germline assignment: CDR1 MGHRA and CDR2 YSYEKL. CDR3 sequence: CASSQDPTKTGTKVREQFF. The CDR3 nucleotides are TGCGCCAGCAGCCAAGACCCCACCAAAACCGGGACTAAGGTTCGCGAGCAGTTCTTC.

This clone has just a few counts. This rearrangement joins TRBV7-8 to TRBJ2-1; tentatively, D is TRBD2 (6 bases). The CDR3 is 14 amino acids. Germline V CDR1 and CDR2: SGHVS, FQNEAQ. V was cut by 4 bases and J by 7 bases, with 14 bases left in between. This CDR3 is CASSSHHRGNEQFF. The CDR3 DNA reads TGTGCCAGCAGCTCCCATCATCGGGGGAATGAGCAGTTCTTC.

In its sample, this clone was seen once. V is TRBV19 and J is TRBJ1-1, with D perhaps matching TRBD1 (5 bases). Trimming took 7 bases from V and 0 from J, leaving 9 bases between them. The length of the CDR3 is 13 residues. The germline V gene encodes CDR1 LNHDA and CDR2 SQIVND (reference sequence). The CDR3 coding sequence is TGTGCCAGTAAAAGACAGATGAACACTGAAGCTTTCTTT. Its translation: CASKRQMNTEAFF.

Only a few counts were recorded for this clone. This sequence joins TRBV5-4 and TRBJ2-3; the D gene is possibly TRBD1 (6 bases). The CDR3 is 14 residues long. The germline V and J ends were trimmed by 4 bases and 2 bases, with 11 bases remaining between them. Germline V gene sequence: CDR1 SGHNT, CDR2 YYREEE (reference sequence). CDR3 sequence (DNA): TGTGCCAGCAGCATACAGGGATCCACAGATACGCAGTATTTT. Its protein is CASSIQGSTDTQYF.